Listed below are T cell receptor beta chains from one sample, sequenced in a study of technical replicates of blood from several donors. Clones were read by immunoSEQ multiplex PCR, and TCRdb kept only the in-frame ones, dropping some. Found here are approximately 100,000 clones, 96% of them singletons; the top ten hold roughly 0.19%. Sequencing was performed on T cells isolated from PBMCs. Receptors originate from a human donor in good health. CDR3s include the opening cysteine and the closing phenylalanine or tryptophan. D genes are given only for firm matches. The size field is filled for only some rows; it gives once, few, many or a size class.

J: TRBJ2-6
size: .
V: TRBV4-2
length: 15
D: .
CDR3: CASSQLGHGANVLTF
DNA: TGTGCCAGCAGCCAACTCGGACATGGGGCCAACGTCCTGACTTTC

J: TRBJ2-2
size: .
V: TRBV5-5
length: 17
D: .
CDR3: CASSSDLRLVTTGELFF
DNA: TGTGCCAGCAGCTCCGACCTTAGACTAGTTACGACCGGGGAGCTGTTTTTT

J: TRBJ1-2
size: .
V: TRBV5-1
length: 15
D: TRBD1
CDR3: CASSLRTGGGYGYTF
DNA: TGCGCCAGCAGCTTACGGACAGGGGGGGGCTATGGCTACACCTTC

J: TRBJ2-5
size: .
V: TRBV2
length: 15
D: TRBD2
CDR3: CASSEGSSGRETQYF
DNA: TGTGCCAGCAGTGAAGGGTCTAGCGGGAGGGAGACCCAGTACTTC

J: TRBJ1-6
size: .
V: TRBV10-2
length: 16
D: .
CDR3: CASSSGSQPSNSPLHF
DNA: TGCGCCAGCAGTTCCGGGTCCCAACCGTCCAATTCACCCCTCCACTTT

J: TRBJ2-2
size: .
V: TRBV27
length: 13
D: .
CDR3: CASSPYGGGELFF
DNA: TGTGCCAGCAGTCCGTACGGGGGCGGGGAGCTGTTTTTT

J: TRBJ2-7
size: few
V: TRBV5-1
length: 15
D: TRBD2
CDR3: CASSLSSGSSYEQYF
DNA: TGCGCCAGCAGCTTGTCCAGCGGGAGCTCCTACGAGCAGTACTTC

J: TRBJ1-2
size: .
V: TRBV27
length: 15
D: TRBD1
CDR3: CASSDRENSLYGYTF
DNA: TGTGCCAGCTCGGACAGGGAGAATAGTCTCTATGGCTACACCTTC

J: TRBJ1-6
size: .
V: TRBV11-2
length: 15
D: .
CDR3: CASSLQGVYNSPLHF
DNA: TGTGCCAGCAGCTTACAGGGTGTATATAATTCACCCCTCCACTTT

J: TRBJ2-1
size: .
V: TRBV7-6
length: 13
D: .
CDR3: CASSPTPGGALFF
DNA: TGTGCCAGCAGCCCTACCCCGGGCGGGGCGCTGTTCTTC

J: TRBJ2-6
size: .
V: TRBV19
length: 15
D: .
CDR3: CASSDSASGANVLTF
DNA: TGTGCCAGTAGTGACAGTGCCTCTGGGGCCAACGTCCTGACTTTC

J: TRBJ2-3
size: .
V: TRBV5-6
length: 17
D: .
CDR3: CASSLDRGATYTDTQYF
DNA: TGTGCCAGCAGCTTGGATCGGGGGGCTACCTACACAGATACGCAGTATTTT

J: TRBJ2-7
size: .
V: TRBV11-2
length: 14
D: .
CDR3: CASRQESTGYEQYF
DNA: TGTGCCAGCAGACAAGAATCGACGGGATACGAGCAGTACTTC

J: TRBJ2-7
size: .
V: TRBV5-1
length: 14
D: TRBD1
CDR3: CASRKQGADYEQYF
DNA: TGCGCCAGCAGGAAACAGGGGGCCGACTACGAGCAGTACTTC

J: TRBJ2-3
size: once
V: TRBV10-1
length: 13
D: .
CDR3: CASSGPPTDTQYF
DNA: TGCGCCAGCAGTGGGCCCCCCACAGATACGCAGTATTTT

J: TRBJ2-1
size: .
V: TRBV28
length: 13
D: .
CDR3: CASSGVLTVEQFF
DNA: TGTGCCAGCTCCGGGGTGCTAACGGTTGAGCAGTTCTTC

J: TRBJ1-1
size: .
V: TRBV28
length: 15
D: TRBD1
CDR3: CASSAPGGAGTEAFF
DNA: TGTGCCAGCAGTGCACCAGGGGGCGCGGGCACTGAAGCTTTCTTT

J: TRBJ2-7
size: .
V: TRBV18
length: 14
D: TRBD1
CDR3: CASSPSGQEYEQYF
DNA: TGTGCCAGCTCACCTTCGGGACAGGAGTACGAGCAGTACTTC

J: TRBJ1-6
size: .
V: TRBV4-2
length: 15
D: .
CDR3: CASSQDLQGGAPLHF
DNA: TGTGCCAGCAGCCAGGATCTTCAGGGCGGTGCTCCCCTCCACTTT

J: TRBJ1-1
size: once
V: TRBV28
length: 17
D: TRBD1
CDR3: CASSFWGQGAWNTEAFF
DNA: TGTGCCAGCAGTTTCTGGGGACAGGGGGCTTGGAACACTGAAGCTTTCTTT

J: TRBJ2-3
size: .
V: TRBV11-3
length: 15
D: .
CDR3: CASSLAADLADTQYF
DNA: TGTGCCAGCAGCTTAGCCGCAGATTTGGCCGATACGCAGTATTTT

J: TRBJ2-3
size: .
V: TRBV9
length: 16
D: .
CDR3: CASSAKNDTSTDTQYF
DNA: TGTGCCAGCAGCGCAAAGAACGACACTAGCACAGATACGCAGTATTTT

J: TRBJ1-1
size: .
V: TRBV2
length: 14
D: .
CDR3: CASLGQVMNTEAFF
DNA: TGTGCCAGCCTTGGTCAGGTTATGAACACTGAAGCTTTCTTT

J: TRBJ1-2
size: .
V: TRBV13
length: 14
D: TRBD1
CDR3: CASSADRGGYGYTF
DNA: TGTGCCAGCAGCGCCGACAGGGGAGGGTATGGCTACACCTTC

J: TRBJ1-2
size: .
V: TRBV10-2
length: 13
D: .
CDR3: CASSEAGFYGYTF
DNA: TGCGCCAGCAGTGAAGCAGGGTTCTATGGCTACACCTTC

J: TRBJ1-1
size: .
V: TRBV5-1
length: 12
D: .
CDR3: CASSLGQNEAFF
DNA: TGCGCCAGCAGCTTGGGTCAGAATGAAGCTTTCTTT

J: TRBJ1-1
size: .
V: TRBV5-1
length: 14
D: .
CDR3: CASSLTGIFTEAFF
DNA: TGCGCCAGCAGCTTGACAGGGATCTTCACTGAAGCTTTCTTT

J: TRBJ2-5
size: .
V: TRBV7-9
length: 15
D: TRBD2
CDR3: CASSPPGLAGGIQYF
DNA: TGTGCCAGCAGCCCGCCGGGACTAGCGGGAGGAATCCAGTACTTC

J: TRBJ2-3
size: .
V: TRBV5-8
length: 15
D: TRBD1
CDR3: CASSSTGVSTDTQYF
DNA: TGTGCCAGCAGTTCTACAGGGGTTAGCACAGATACGCAGTATTTT

J: TRBJ1-1
size: .
V: TRBV30
length: 13
D: .
CDR3: CAWSGEMNTEAFF
DNA: TGTGCCTGGAGTGGGGAGATGAACACTGAAGCTTTCTTT

J: TRBJ2-2
size: .
V: TRBV6-5
length: 15
D: TRBD1
CDR3: CATTGRQGVGGELFF
DNA: TGTGCCACCACGGGCCGACAGGGGGTGGGCGGGGAGCTGTTTTTT

J: TRBJ1-1
size: .
V: TRBV5-1
length: 14
D: .
CDR3: CASSRGEVGTEAFF
DNA: TGCGCCAGCAGCCGAGGGGAGGTGGGGACTGAAGCTTTCTTT

J: TRBJ2-7
size: once
V: TRBV6-1
length: 15
D: TRBD2
CDR3: CASTPTSGGNYEQYF
DNA: TGTGCCAGCACCCCGACTAGCGGGGGTAACTACGAGCAGTACTTC

J: TRBJ1-4
size: .
V: TRBV9
length: 14
D: TRBD1
CDR3: CASSKDRGNEKLFF
DNA: TGTGCCAGCAGCAAAGACAGGGGGAATGAAAAACTGTTTTTT

J: TRBJ2-7
size: .
V: TRBV30
length: 13
D: .
CDR3: CAWSGASYYEQYF
DNA: TGTGCCTGGAGTGGGGCATCCTATTACGAGCAGTACTTC

J: TRBJ1-2
size: .
V: TRBV6-1
length: 14
D: .
CDR3: CASLRDTQTYGYTF
DNA: TGTGCCAGCCTCCGGGACACCCAAACCTATGGCTACACCTTC

J: TRBJ2-7
size: .
V: TRBV6-5
length: 14
D: .
CDR3: CASSYSGGSYEQYF
DNA: TGTGCCAGCAGTTACTCGGGGGGCTCCTACGAGCAGTACTTC

J: TRBJ2-7
size: .
V: TRBV27
length: 13
D: .
CDR3: CASSSRYSGEQYF
DNA: TGTGCCAGCAGTTCCCGATACTCTGGCGAGCAGTACTTC

J: TRBJ2-3
size: .
V: TRBV4-1
length: 17
D: TRBD2
CDR3: CASSQETGTSITDTQYF
DNA: TGCGCCAGCAGCCAAGAGACCGGGACTAGTATCACAGATACGCAGTATTTT

J: TRBJ2-7
size: .
V: TRBV28
length: 12
D: TRBD1
CDR3: CALVRGREEQYF
DNA: TGTGCCCTCGTAAGGGGGCGCGAAGAGCAGTACTTC

J: TRBJ1-2
size: once
V: TRBV7-6
length: 14
D: .
CDR3: CASSSTGLNYGYTF
DNA: TGTGCCAGCAGCTCAACAGGGCTGAACTATGGCTACACCTTC

J: TRBJ2-1
size: .
V: TRBV4-1
length: 17
D: .
CDR3: CASSQEGSGIPYNEQFF
DNA: TGCGCCAGCAGCCAAGAAGGGTCAGGGATACCCTACAATGAGCAGTTCTTC

J: TRBJ1-2
size: .
V: TRBV28
length: 14
D: TRBD1
CDR3: CASREQGAGYGYTF
DNA: TGTGCCAGCAGAGAACAGGGGGCGGGCTATGGCTACACCTTC

J: TRBJ2-7
size: .
V: TRBV19
length: 14
D: .
CDR3: CASSTTGIRDEQYF
DNA: TGTGCCAGTAGTACCACAGGGATACGCGACGAGCAGTACTTC

J: TRBJ2-1
size: .
V: TRBV7-3
length: 15
D: TRBD2
CDR3: CASSLLAGGTNEQFF
DNA: TGTGCCAGCAGCTTACTGGCGGGGGGGACAAATGAGCAGTTCTTC

J: TRBJ1-1
size: .
V: TRBV11-3
length: 16
D: .
CDR3: CASSLDDEKLNTEAFF
DNA: TGTGCCAGCAGCTTAGATGATGAGAAGCTGAACACTGAAGCTTTCTTT

J: TRBJ2-1
size: .
V: TRBV4-1
length: 16
D: TRBD2
CDR3: CASSQDIPSGRNEQFF
DNA: TGCGCCAGCAGCCAAGATATCCCTAGCGGGAGGAATGAGCAGTTCTTC

J: TRBJ2-5
size: few
V: TRBV2
length: 13
D: .
CDR3: CASSGRGGETQYF
DNA: TGTGCCAGCAGTGGTAGGGGGGGAGAGACCCAGTACTTC

J: TRBJ2-4
size: .
V: TRBV2
length: 14
D: .
CDR3: CASSQGLGKNIQYF
DNA: TGTGCCAGTTCACAGGGATTGGGCAAAAACATTCAGTACTTC

J: TRBJ2-5
size: .
V: TRBV5-1
length: 14
D: .
CDR3: CASSPGLAQETQYF
DNA: TGCGCCAGCAGCCCCGGACTGGCCCAAGAGACCCAGTACTTC